This T cell receptor (beta chain) was sequenced in a study of a mutant IDH1 vaccine in newly diagnosed glioma. For the study at large: Previous treatment comprised radiotherapy, temozolomide, or both, mostly both. Study outcomes and limitations: Vaccine-induced immune responses were detected in around 93% of patients.

Described time point: baseline, week 1 (first vaccination visit). Sample treatment: pre-vaccination baseline after standard-of-care therapy. Astrocytomas that were new, WHO grade 3 or 4, IDH1-mutant and ATRX-lost were present in the donors. As to this clone: Its antigen is not identified.

Profiled with immunoSEQ multiplex PCR; TCRdb holds only in-frame clones, not every one. Seen here are around 92,000 clones, 80% to 90% observed once, and the top ten hold roughly 0.54%. This CDR3 has 15 amino acids. The V gene lost 1 base and the J gene lost 4 bases, with 13 bases spanning the gap. Germline lookup yields CDR1 SGHAT and CDR2 FQNNGV. V usage is TRBV11-2 and J usage is TRBJ2-5, with D tentatively TRBD1 or TRBD2 (5 bases each). The source of this sequence is a woman between 50 and 59 years old with glioma. The material sequenced was PBMCs, taken from a glioma patient treated with radiotherapy, temozolomide or both. The CDR3 here is CASSLGVGTRETQYF. The CDR3 region has the DNA TGTGCCAGCAGCTTAGGGGTAGGGACCAGAGAGACCCAGTACTTC.